Listed here are 23 T cell receptor beta chains from one sample, sequenced in a study of neurological immune-mediated disorders. TCRdb independently ran MiXCR on the 5' RACE reads; one entry per CDR3 protein. The sample lists 55,000 to 70,000 distinct CDR3 sequences; 3.5% to 5% were seen once. Sample: PBMCs. Receptors originate from a man younger than 40 with multiple sclerosis.

This clonotype occurred many times. The chain combines TRBV7-2 with TRBJ1-2; possible D gene TRBD1, 5 bases. The CDR3 totals 13 residues. CDR1 is SGHTA and CDR2 is FQGNSA in the germline V gene. V lost 5 bases and J 6 bases, leaving 13 bases between the germline ends. DNA of the CDR3: TGTGCCAGCAGCACAGGACCAAGACATGGCTACACCTTC. Translated, it gives CASSTGPRHGYTF.

This clonotype appeared many times. J is TRBJ1-5 and V is TRBV20-1, with TRBD1 matching 8 bases. CDR1 is DFQATT, CDR2 SNEGSKA, per germline (reference sequence). V shed 2 bases and J 3 bases; nucleotides not matched to a gene: 3. The CDR3 has 14 amino acids. CDR3 region: CSARRDRYNQPQHF. CDR3 DNA: TGCAGTGCTAGACGGGACAGGTACAATCAGCCCCAGCATTTT.

This clonotype came up many times. The chain carries TRBV10-3 and TRBJ1-1, with a possible D match to TRBD1 (5 bases). Germline V CDR1 and CDR2: ENHRY, SYGVKD. V was clipped by 8 bases and J by 4 bases, with 8 bases between them. This CDR3 region has 11 residues. CDR3 in amino acids: CAIAGTTEAFF. CDR3 in DNA: TGTGCCATCGCAGGGACCACTGAAGCTTTCTTT.

This clonotype was observed at least ten times. This rearrangement joins TRBV7-8 to TRBJ2-3, with TRBD2 as a possible D gene (5 bases). Between the trimmed V and J ends, which lost 2 bases and 6 bases, there was a span of 12 bases. The CDR3 covers 14 residues. The V gene's germline CDR1 is SGHVS and CDR2 FQNEAQ. The CDR3 spells CASSLLLEGDTQYF. The CDR3 region has the DNA TGTGCCAGCAGCTTACTGCTTGAGGGTGATACGCAGTATTTT.

This clonotype was seen repeatedly, ten times or more. The V call is TRBV15, the J call TRBJ2-5; 9 bases map to TRBD1. Germline V lookup: CDR1 LNHNV, CDR2 YYDKDF (reference sequence). Trimming cost V 0 bases and J 3 bases; bases outside gene matches: 2. CDR3 length: 15 residues. The CDR3 nucleotides read TGTGCCACCAGCAGAGATCGGACAGGGGAAGAGACCCAGTACTTC. It is translated as CATSRDRTGEETQYF.

This clonotype was counted at least ten times. The J gene is TRBJ1-3, the V gene TRBV5-1; unclear D gene. CDR1 SGHRS and CDR2 YFSETQ come from the germline V gene. V lost 4 bases to trimming and J lost 4 bases, with 15 bases between them. This CDR3 contains 15 residues. The DNA of the CDR3 is TGCGCCAGCAGCCCCGGTGGGGTTACCGGAAACACCATATATTTT. Protein sequence: CASSPGGVTGNTIYF.

In this sample, this clonotype turned up many times. V usage is TRBV9 and J usage is TRBJ1-3, with D unclear. There are 13 residues in the CDR3. Germline V gene lookup returns CDR1 SGDLS and CDR2 YYNGEE. Trimming cost V 3 bases and J 0 bases, with 4 bases left between them. The CDR3 DNA reads TGTGCCAGCAGCGGGGCCTCTGGAAACACCATATATTTT. Protein sequence: CASSGASGNTIYF.

This clonotype was seen many times. The V call is TRBV7-9, the J call TRBJ1-5; D not resolved. This CDR3 is built from 14 residues. Trimming pared 3 bases from V and 3 bases from J, leaving 9 bases between. Per germline, CDR1 SEHNR and CDR2 FQNEAQ (reference sequence). The CDR3 protein is CASSLTETNQPQHF. For the CDR3, the DNA is TGTGCCAGCAGCTTGACGGAAACCAATCAGCCCCAGCATTTT.

In its sample, this clonotype was seen many times. This chain connects TRBV7-9 to TRBJ2-7; TRBD1 is a possible D gene (9 bases). Germline CDR1 is SEHNR and CDR2 is FQNEAQ (reference sequence). There are 19 residues in the CDR3. V shed 2 bases and J shed 3 bases, with 26 bases lying between them. CDR3 nucleotides: TGTGCCAGCAGCTTAAGGGCCGGGAGGGGGACAGGGACCTTCTACGAGCAGTACTTC. Translating it yields CASSLRAGRGTGTFYEQYF.

This clonotype has ten or more counts. The genes are TRBV29-1 and TRBJ1-1; no definite D call. Germline V gene lookup returns CDR1 SQVTM and CDR2 ANQGSEA. This CDR3 is built from 13 residues. Trimming cost V 2 bases and J 5 bases, with 12 bases left between them. The CDR3 sequence: CSVENPKGTEAFF. CDR3 sequence (DNA): TGCAGCGTTGAAAACCCTAAAGGGACTGAAGCTTTCTTT. The whole variable domain, remainder taken from reference TRBV29-1 and TRBJ1-1, is SAVISQKPSRDICQRGTSLTIQCQVDSQVTMMFWYRQQPGQSLTLIATANQGSEATYESGFVIDKFPISRPNLTFSTLTVSNMSPEDSSIYLCSVENPKGTEAFFGQGTRLTVV.

This clonotype was picked up many times. V is TRBV9 and J is TRBJ2-2, with 10 positions matching TRBD1. V dropped 2 bases and J dropped 6; count of bases not matched to a gene: 7. The germline V gene has CDR1 SGDLS and CDR2 YYNGEE. The CDR3 contains 16 residues. In DNA, the CDR3 is TGTGCCAGCAGCGTTCGACAGGGGGCGCGATCCGGGGAGCTGTTTTTT. Protein sequence: CASSVRQGARSGELFF.

This clonotype was seen ten or more times. V and J are TRBV7-3 and TRBJ2-7, with D possibly being TRBD2 (5 bases). Germline-derived CDR1 and CDR2 are SGHTA and FQGTGA. This CDR3 has 14 residues. The V end lost 4 bases, the J end lost 1 base, and 11 bases lay between the germline ends. The CDR3 coding sequence is TGTGCCAGCAGCTGTTGGGGAGAATCCTACGAGCAGTACTTC. Its translation: CASSCWGESYEQYF.

The table lists this clonotype with many counts. The chain employs TRBV11-2 and TRBJ2-2, with 7 bases fitting TRBD1. The germline CDR1 and CDR2 sequences are SGHAT and FQNNGV. With V trimmed by 5 bases and J by 0 bases, 3 bases remained unmatched. CDR3 size: 15 residues. CDR3 DNA: TGTGCCAGCAGCAAGGACAGGACGAACACCGGGGAGCTGTTTTTT. The encoded protein is CASSKDRTNTGELFF.

This clonotype was counted at least ten times. The chain links TRBV5-1 to TRBJ2-3; D gene uncertain. Germline V gene sequence: CDR1 SGHRS, CDR2 YFSETQ. The CDR3 totals 15 residues. Trimming removed 0 bases at V and 6 bases at J, with 14 bases between. This CDR3 reads CASSLAGKESDTQYF. In DNA, the CDR3 is TGCGCCAGCAGCTTGGCCGGTAAGGAGTCCGATACGCAGTATTTT.

This clonotype was picked up many times. The chain has TRBV20-1 and TRBJ2-7; D may correspond to TRBD1 or TRBD2 (6 bases each). Germline CDR1 and CDR2: DFQATT and SNEGSKA (reference sequence). This CDR3 has 13 residues. Trimming shortened V by 6 bases and J by 1 base, and 13 bases separated the two germline ends. The CDR3 coding sequence is TGCAGTGCCTCTAGGGGGAGGTCCTACGAGCAGTACTTC. It codes for CSASRGRSYEQYF.

This clonotype was counted ten times or more. The rearrangement joins TRBV7-9 to TRBJ1-1; D perhaps matches TRBD1 (5 bases). The CDR3 covers 13 residues. V lost 5 bases, J lost 6 bases, and 13 bases lay in between. Per the germline V gene, CDR1 is SEHNR and CDR2 is FQNEAQ (reference sequence). DNA of the CDR3: TGTGCCAGCAGCCCGAGGGGATTCGCTGAAGCTTTCTTT. Protein: CASSPRGFAEAFF.

In its sample, this clonotype was seen many times. The chain links TRBV2 to TRBJ2-3, with D possibly matching TRBD2 (5 bases). Germline CDR1 reads SNHLY; CDR2 reads FYNNEI. The CDR3 runs 12 residues. With 5 bases removed from V and 6 bases from J, the gap between germline ends came to 9 bases. CDR3 protein: CASSLLEDTQYF. CDR3 sequence (DNA): TGTGCCAGCAGTTTACTAGAGGATACGCAGTATTTT.

This clonotype was seen more than once but under ten times. Since a much larger clone is just one base distant, this may be a read error. This chain connects TRBV27 to TRBJ1-1, with D unresolved. Between the trimmed V and J ends, which lost 6 bases and 1 base, there was a span of 12 bases. CDR1 and CDR2 from the germline V gene are MNHEY and SMNVEV (reference sequence). The CDR3 consists of 14 residues. The CDR3 region is CASSRGKKNTEAFF. The CDR3 DNA reads TGTGCCAGCAGCCGGGGAAAGAAGAACACTGAAGCTTTCTTT.

This clonotype appeared many times. The chain employs TRBV2 and TRBJ1-1; no clear D gene. CDR1 SNHLY and CDR2 FYNNEI come from the germline V gene. Trimming pared 2 bases from V and 2 bases from J, leaving 9 bases between. The CDR3 runs to 14 residues. Here the CDR3 DNA reads TGTGCCAGCAGTGAATTGTCAGCCAACACTGAAGCTTTCTTT. Translated: CASSELSANTEAFF.

Many counts were recorded for this clonotype. The V gene is TRBV12-3 or TRBV12-4, the J gene TRBJ2-3; 7 nucleotides agree with TRBD2. The CDR3 has 14 amino acids. The V segment lost 3 bases and the J segment 8 bases; nucleotides outside the gene matches: 8. This CDR3 is CASSLMVREGTQYF. CDR3 sequence (DNA): TGTGCCAGCAGTTTGATGGTCAGGGAGGGTACGCAGTATTTT.

This clonotype was found many times. V usage is TRBV6-5 and J usage is TRBJ2-7; TRBD1 matches at 8 bases. The CDR3 sequence is 16 residues long. Germline V gene sequence: CDR1 MNHEY, CDR2 SVGAGI. V dropped 4 bases and J dropped 7; count of bases not matched to a gene: 15. CDR3 nucleotides: TGTGCCAGCAGTTCATTCTGGACAGGGCGGTTTGAGGAGCAGTACTTC. It encodes CASSSFWTGRFEEQYF.

This clonotype was found many times. The CDR3 region is CASSAQGTGANEQFF. CDR3 bases: TGTGCCAGCAGCGCCCAAGGGACCGGAGCCAATGAGCAGTTCTTC. The V gene is TRBV11-3, the J gene TRBJ2-1; either TRBD1 or TRBD2 may supply D (5 bases each). Trimming stripped 5 bases from V and 6 bases from J, with 17 bases between. The V gene's germline CDR1 is SGHNT and CDR2 YENEEA. The CDR3 covers 15 residues.

This clonotype was found many times. The V call is TRBV5-1, the J call TRBJ2-7; the match to TRBD2 covers 11 bases. Germline V gene lookup returns CDR1 SGHRS and CDR2 YFSETQ. Trimming at V came to 6 bases and at J to 3 bases, leaving 5 bases not matched to a gene. The CDR3 loop spans 14 amino acids. The CDR3 coding sequence is TGCGCCAGCAACCCTGGGACTAGCGGCTACGAGCAGTACTTC. This codes for CASNPGTSGYEQYF.